This T cell receptor beta chain emerged from a study of control samples from healthy donors and cancer patients. The repertoire was sequenced with immunoSEQ multiplex PCR; TCRdb's copy has only in-frame clones and lacks some. This sample has 110,000 to 150,000 clones; roughly 94% occur once, and the top ten carry about 12%. CDR1 and CDR2 (germline): SNHLY, FYNNEI. V dropped 6 bases and J dropped 4; count of bases not matched to a gene: 4. The CDR3 consists of 14 residues. The chain links TRBV2 to TRBJ2-1, with TRBD2 matching over 9 bases. The sequence came from a man aged 40-49 years in good health. The material sequenced was blood. For the CDR3, the DNA is TGTGCCAGCAGAATAGCGGGAGCGTACAATGAGCAGTTCTTC. This encodes CASRIAGAYNEQFF.